Below, one T cell receptor beta chain is given with its context. Its antigen is unidentified. The germline V and J ends were trimmed by 3 bases and 1 base, with 6 bases remaining between them. CDR1 and CDR2 (germline): MNHEY, SMNVEV (reference sequence). CDR3 length: 14 residues. The sample originates from a study of shared clonotypes between healthy human individuals. Turning to the study itself: CD8 memory received one plate per donor, CD8 naive two, CD4 memory three and CD4 naive three. Findings and limits, study-wide: Generation probability values for non-shared clonotypes were lower than those for clonotypes shared by all four donors.

Across several immunoSEQ plates, the genomic DNA of each subset was split evenly. Only in-frame clones appear in the TCRdb table, and some are missing; sequencing was by immunoSEQ multiplex PCR. Of about 980,000 clones listed, approximately 80% are singletons. Investigators divided CD4+ cells into CD45RA+ naive and CD45RA-negative memory subsets. The receptor was derived from a man between 18 and 29 years old in good health. The chain uses TRBV27 and TRBJ2-2; the D gene is possibly TRBD2 (5 bases). What was sequenced was memory CD4+ T cells sorted from blood. Subset: CD45RA-negative fraction. The CDR3 nucleotides are TGTGCCAGCAGTTTTGGGAGGAACACCGGGGAGCTGTTTTTT. Translated: CASSFGRNTGELFF.